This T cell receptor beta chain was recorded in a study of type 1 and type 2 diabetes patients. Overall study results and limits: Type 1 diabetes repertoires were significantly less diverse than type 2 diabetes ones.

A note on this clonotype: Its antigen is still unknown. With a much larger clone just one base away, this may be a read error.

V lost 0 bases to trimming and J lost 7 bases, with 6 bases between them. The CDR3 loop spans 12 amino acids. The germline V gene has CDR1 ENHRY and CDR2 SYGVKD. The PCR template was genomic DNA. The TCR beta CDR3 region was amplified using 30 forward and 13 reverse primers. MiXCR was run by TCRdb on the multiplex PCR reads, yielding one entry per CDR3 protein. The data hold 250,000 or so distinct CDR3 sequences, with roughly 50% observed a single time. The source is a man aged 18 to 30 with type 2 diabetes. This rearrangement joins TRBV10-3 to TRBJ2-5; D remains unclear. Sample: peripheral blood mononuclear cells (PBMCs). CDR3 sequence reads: CAISESSVTQYF. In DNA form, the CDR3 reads TGTGCCATCAGTGAGTCGAGCGTGACCCAGTACTTC.